The 14 T cell receptor beta chains listed next were all sequenced from one sample in a study of blood T cell repertoires in COVID-19. The protocol was immunoSEQ multiplex PCR, while the TCRdb copy is restricted to in-frame clones and leaves out a portion. The sample lists 170,000 or so clones; more than 75% were seen once. Material for sequencing was peripheral blood. Receptor source: a woman in her 70s with COVID-19, enrolled during active disease.

This chain joins TRBV28 and TRBJ2-7; TRBD2 agrees at 9 bases. This CDR3 has 17 residues. Germline CDR1 is MDHEN and CDR2 is SYDVKM. Trimming at V came to 2 bases and at J to 4 bases, leaving 12 bases not matched to a gene. CDR3 residues: CASSLGLSGGRIYEQYF. The DNA of the CDR3 is TGTGCCAGCAGTTTAGGGTTAAGCGGGGGGCGCATTTACGAGCAGTACTTC.

The chain employs TRBV18 and TRBJ2-1; TRBD1 matches at 8 bases. Germline CDR1 KGHSH, CDR2 LQKENI. V dropped 6 bases and J dropped 8; count of bases not matched to a gene: 9. The CDR3 has 14 residues. CDR3 DNA: TGTGCCAGCTCTCAAGGACAGGGTGCGGATGAGCAGTTCTTC. Translated: CASSQGQGADEQFF.

The DNA of the CDR3 is TGTGCCACCAGTGATCCCTCGGGACAGATCTACAATGAGCAGTTCTTC. This sequence encodes CATSDPSGQIYNEQFF. The chain carries TRBV24-1 and TRBJ2-1; TRBD1 matches 7 bases. The trim removed 3 bases at V and 3 bases at J, leaving 7 bases unmatched. The germline V gene encodes CDR1 KGHDR and CDR2 SFDVKD. There are 16 residues in the CDR3.

This chain connects TRBV27 to TRBJ2-7; unclear D gene. Trimming stripped 2 bases from V and 2 bases from J, with 13 bases between. CDR1 MNHEY and CDR2 SMNVEV come from the germline V gene (reference sequence). This CDR3 comprises 15 residues. The DNA for the CDR3 is TGTGCCAGCAGTTTAATTCCCCAGGTCACCTACGAGCAGTACTTC. This sequence encodes CASSLIPQVTYEQYF.

The chain combines TRBV7-3 with TRBJ2-1, with 13 bases aligning to TRBD2. The CDR3 spans 16 residues. V shed 4 bases, J shed 8 bases, and the junction held 8 bases outside the gene matches. CDR1 and CDR2 from the germline V gene are SGHTA and FQGTGA. CDR3 sequence reads: CASSSGLAGRGDEQFF. The CDR3 DNA reads TGTGCCAGCAGCTCGGGACTAGCGGGACGCGGAGATGAGCAGTTCTTC.

The rearrangement joins TRBV12-5 to TRBJ2-2; D remains unclear. CDR3 size: 19 residues. CDR1 is LGHNT and CDR2 is FRNRAP in the germline V gene. The V gene lost 0 bases and the J gene lost 0 bases, with 17 bases spanning the gap. This CDR3 reads CASGLVMGYDHANTGELFF. CDR3 nucleotide sequence: TGTGCTAGTGGTTTGGTTATGGGCTACGACCACGCGAACACCGGGGAGCTGTTTTTT.

The V call is TRBV12-3 or TRBV12-4, the J call TRBJ1-2, with D perhaps TRBD1 (5 bases). V lost 2 bases to trimming and J lost 7 bases, with 8 bases between them. The length of the CDR3 is 12 residues. DNA for the CDR3: TGTGCCAGCAGTTTAACAGGAATTGGCTACACCTTC. Translating it yields CASSLTGIGYTF.

This chain connects TRBV30 to TRBJ2-3, with D unresolved. V was cut by 2 bases and J by 4 bases, with 16 bases left in between. The germline gives CDR1 GTSNPN, CDR2 SVGIG (reference sequence). CDR3 length: 15 residues. The CDR3 is CAWSFGRQGPDTQYF. In nucleotides, the CDR3 is TGTGCCTGGAGTTTCGGTCGACAAGGTCCAGATACGCAGTATTTT.

CDR3 region: CASSPSQETQYF. CDR3 sequence (DNA): TGTGCCAGCAGCCCGAGCCAAGAGACCCAGTACTTC. The chain uses TRBV7-6 and TRBJ2-5, with no clear D. Germline V gene lookup returns CDR1 SGHVS and CDR2 FNYEAQ. The CDR3 totals 12 residues. Between the trimmed V and J ends, which lost 5 bases and 1 base, there was a span of 5 bases.

V gene TRBV3-1 (or the pseudogene TRBV3-2) combines with J gene TRBJ1-1; possible D gene TRBD1, 5 bases. Germline V gene lookup returns CDR1 LGHDT and CDR2 YNNKEL (reference sequence). The CDR3 consists of 14 residues. V dropped 4 bases and J dropped 0 bases, with 9 bases sitting between them. The CDR3 loop reads CASSLAGMNTEAFF. CDR3 nucleotide sequence: TGTGCCAGCAGCCTCGCAGGGATGAACACTGAAGCTTTCTTT.

As regards this clone: Different DNA sequences within this sample yield the same CDR3. The CDR3 reads CASSPGQGYEQYF. DNA of the CDR3: TGTGCCAGCAGCCCCGGACAGGGCTACGAGCAGTACTTC. The chain carries TRBV12-3 or TRBV12-4 and TRBJ2-7; 8 bases are shared with TRBD1. The CDR3 loop spans 13 amino acids. V gave up 6 bases and J gave up 3 bases; unmatched junction bases: 4.

The chain links TRBV6-5 to TRBJ1-5; maybe TRBD1 (5 bases). V dropped 10 bases and J dropped 4 bases, with 17 bases sitting between them. From germline, CDR1 is MNHEY and CDR2 SVGAGI. The length of the CDR3 is 14 residues. CDR3 sequence: CATSTTQGNQPQHF. The CDR3 DNA sequence: TGTGCCACCTCTACCACTCAGGGTAATCAGCCCCAGCATTTT.

CDR3: CASSLPTPGQGDSGNTIYF. CDR3 coding DNA: TGTGCCAGCAGCTTGCCTACTCCGGGACAGGGGGACTCTGGAAACACCATATATTTT. This chain links TRBV5-6 with TRBJ1-3; 11 nucleotides line up with TRBD1. Germline V lookup: CDR1 SGHDT, CDR2 YYEEEE. CDR3 length equals 19 residues. Trimming at V came to 1 base and at J to 0 bases, leaving 9 bases not matched to a gene.

The chain employs TRBV3-1 (or the pseudogene TRBV3-2) and TRBJ2-7, with TRBD1 identical over 7 bases. This CDR3 is 12 amino acids long. CDR1 LGHDT and CDR2 YNNKEL come from the germline V gene (reference sequence). V trimming: 1 base; J trimming: 6 bases; junction bases outside the gene matches: 0. The CDR3, as DNA: TGTGCCAGCAGCCAAGGACAGGGCGAGCAGTACTTC. Its protein product is CASSQGQGEQYF.